Listed here are 14 T cell receptor beta chains from one sample, sequenced in a study of T cell repertoires in cytomegalovirus infection. No antigen has been identified for these receptors. TCRdb called the reads again in MiXCR, with one record for every CDR3 protein. The sample shows 100,000 to 150,000 distinct CDR3 sequences, more than 20% of them seen only once. Sequenced material: PBMCs, sequenced either directly or after in vitro stimulation (not recorded which). These receptors were obtained from a human donor in good health (CMV status not recorded). Some clones in this sample may be carry-over from other donors' samples.

This clonotype was picked up one time. The CDR3 ends on some other residue instead of the conserved phenylalanine or tryptophan, so this is likely a read error. The chain employs TRBV7-8 and TRBJ2-7, with 9 bases lining up with TRBD2. J lost 3 bases, V lost 2 bases, and 11 bases had no gene match. The CDR3 sequence is 17 residues long. Germline CDR1 and CDR2: SGHVS and FQNEAQ. The CDR3, as DNA: TGTGCCAGCAGCTTATGGTGGCGGGAGGGCCAAGTCTACGAGCAGTACTCC. This codes for CASSLWWREGQVYEQYS.

This clonotype was picked up a small number of times. The chain recombines TRBV7-9 with TRBJ1-1, with D unresolved. Trimming shortened V by 1 base and J by 2 bases, and 11 bases separated the two germline ends. Germline loops: CDR1 SEHNR, CDR2 FQNEAQ (reference sequence). This CDR3 has 15 amino acids. This CDR3 is CASSLGRQANTEAFF. CDR3 coding DNA: TGTGCCAGCAGCTTAGGTCGTCAGGCCAACACTGAAGCTTTCTTT.

The chain employs TRBV18 and TRBJ2-3, with 10 positions matching TRBD2. This CDR3 has 16 amino acids. The trim removed 4 bases at V and 5 bases at J, leaving 9 bases unmatched. Per the germline V gene, CDR1 is KGHSH and CDR2 is LQKENI. In nucleotides, the CDR3 is TGTGCCAGCTCACGAGGGACTAGCGCTTACAAAGATACGCAGTATTTT. Translated: CASSRGTSAYKDTQYF.

The chain couples TRBV19 to TRBJ2-7; D perhaps matches TRBD1 (6 bases). The V end lost 3 bases, the J end lost 4 bases, and 16 bases lay between the germline ends. Germline lookup yields CDR1 LNHDA and CDR2 SQIVND (reference sequence). This CDR3 is built from 15 residues. The DNA of the CDR3 is TGTGCCAGTAGTATCGCGGCAGGGGAGATTTACGAGCAGTACTTC. Translation gives CASSIAAGEIYEQYF.

The genes are TRBV5-8 and TRBJ1-5, with unresolved D. V lost 3 bases, J lost 9 bases, and 7 bases lay in between. The CDR3 length is 11 residues. Germline CDR1 reads SGHTS; CDR2 reads YDEGEE. The CDR3 nucleotides read TGTGCCAGCAGCTCTTTAGGGCCCCAGCATTTT. Its translation: CASSSLGPQHF.

This clonotype was seen at least ten times. This chain connects TRBV7-2 to TRBJ1-2; D gene ambiguous. This CDR3 comprises 11 residues. CDR1 and CDR2 (germline): SGHTA, FQGNSA. V gave up 5 bases and J gave up 7 bases, with 8 bases separating them. The CDR3 DNA reads TGTGCCAGCAGCCCTAGACTTGGCTACACCTTC. Translating it yields CASSPRLGYTF.

This clonotype was recorded a few times. V usage is TRBV6-5 and J usage is TRBJ1-1; D is unclear. The CDR3 consists of 16 residues. Germline V lookup: CDR1 MNHEY, CDR2 SVGAGI. The germline V and J ends were trimmed by 1 base and 3 bases, with 15 bases remaining between them. CDR3 protein: CASSYLIAGHDTEAFF. DNA for the CDR3: TGTGCCAGCAGTTACTTAATTGCTGGGCATGACACTGAAGCTTTCTTT.

The chain recombines TRBV28 with TRBJ2-4; D is undetermined. The ends were cut back, 8 bases at V and 9 bases at J, with 17 bases in the middle. The CDR3 runs to 13 residues. CDR1 MDHEN and CDR2 SYDVKM come from the germline V gene. The chain's CDR3 is CASAPRLSRIQYF. CDR3 nucleotide sequence: TGTGCCAGCGCTCCCCGTCTTTCGCGCATTCAGTACTTC.

The rearrangement joins TRBV5-6 to TRBJ1-1; no clear D gene. This CDR3 has 14 amino acids. The V and J ends lost 1 base and 4 bases respectively, with 11 bases between them. Germline V gene data show CDR1 as SGHDT and CDR2 as YYEEEE. The CDR3 loop reads CASSLTGWGTEAFF. CDR3 in DNA: TGTGCCAGCAGCTTGACGGGCTGGGGCACTGAAGCTTTCTTT.

The chain joins TRBV6-2 or TRBV6-3 to TRBJ2-1; 8 bases fit TRBD2. V gave up 2 bases and J gave up 8 bases; unmatched junction bases: 8. CDR3 length: 15 residues. Germline lookup yields CDR1 MNHEY and CDR2 SVGEGT. CDR3 protein: CASSYLSSGSDEQFF. CDR3 sequence (DNA): TGTGCCAGCAGTTACCTCTCTAGCGGGTCCGATGAGCAGTTCTTC.

This clonotype has a handful of counts. The chain couples TRBV7-9 to TRBJ1-2; D not resolved. CDR1 and CDR2 (germline): SEHNR, FQNEAQ (reference sequence). The CDR3 covers 13 residues. Trimming shortened V by 4 bases and J by 5 bases, and 11 bases separated the two germline ends. The CDR3 DNA is TGTGCCAGCAGCTCACTGCTCAGTTATGGCTACACCTTC. It yields the protein CASSSLLSYGYTF.

At least ten counts were recorded for this clonotype. The gene calls are TRBV7-8 and TRBJ2-7, with D maybe TRBD2 (5 bases). With 1 base removed from V and 7 bases from J, the gap between germline ends came to 8 bases. There are 12 residues in the CDR3. Looked up from germline, CDR1 is SGHVS and CDR2 is FQNEAQ. DNA for the CDR3: TGTGCCAGCAGCTTAGGAGGCGGGGAGCAGTACGTC. The encoded protein is CASSLGGGEQYV.

This clonotype was picked up many times. The gene calls are TRBV7-2 and TRBJ2-5; the D gene is possibly TRBD2 (7 bases). With 0 bases removed from V and 0 bases from J, the gap between germline ends came to 11 bases. This CDR3 contains 16 residues. Germline-derived CDR1 and CDR2 are SGHTA and FQGNSA. As DNA, the CDR3 is TGTGCCAGCAGCTTAGCCCGGCGGGGGCACCAAGAGACCCAGTACTTC. This translates into CASSLARRGHQETQYF.

This clonotype occurred a few times. This chain connects TRBV12-3 or TRBV12-4 to TRBJ1-1; D ambiguous. V lost 3 bases, J lost 1 base, and 9 bases lay in between. This CDR3 is built from 14 residues. The DNA of the CDR3 is TGTGCCAGCAGTTTGATGGGCAGGAACACTGAAGCTTTCTTT. Encoded protein: CASSLMGRNTEAFF.